This TCR beta chain came from a study of cytomegalovirus exposure and HLA in healthy donors. Donors were nominally healthy when sampled, though unrecorded immune exposures were likely. The PCR contained 60 Vbeta and 13 Jbeta primers. Here immunoSEQ multiplex PCR was the method, and the copy in TCRdb shows in-frame clones only, minus some. The repertoire holds 140,000 to 150,000 clones, with 73% as singletons. The CDR3 sequence is 16 residues long. The V segment lost 0 bases and the J segment 4 bases; nucleotides outside the gene matches: 7. Sequencing was performed on PBMCs. This chain links TRBV6-7 with TRBJ2-3; 7 bases fit TRBD1. TRBV6-7 has ORF status, its function being uncertain. This receptor was obtained from a woman between 18 and 29 years old in good health and CMV-seronegative. CDR3 protein: CASSYSSRGRADTQYF. Written as DNA, the CDR3 is TGTGCCAGCAGTTACTCGAGTAGGGGGCGCGCAGATACGCAGTATTTT.